Shown below are 22 T cell receptor beta chains from a single sample sequenced in a study of T cell responses to AZD1222 COVID-19 vaccine (dated by TCRdb to the early 2020s). The method behind the library was the immunoSEQ multiplex PCR assay. Entries here come from immuneACCESS through TCRdb and include only in-frame sequences with V and J called. Some clones fail to appear in such tables; in the studies checked, an unresolved V gene covers under half of the shortfall, and the cause of the remainder is unknown. The sample profile shows around 60,000 clones; roughly 90% of them were found once. The leading ten clones occupy 4.9% of the sample. Per the publication, the time point label means: baseline before first vaccination. The sequencing here drew on peripheral blood, taken on day 0 of AZD1222 vaccination. The receptors shown here come from an adult in good health.

The chain joins TRBV5-6 to TRBJ1-1, with 8 nucleotides matching TRBD1. V shed 4 bases, J shed 1 base, and the junction held 6 bases outside the gene matches. Germline V lookup: CDR1 SGHDT, CDR2 YYEEEE. The CDR3 has 15 amino acids. CDR3 residues: CASSAAGTGNTEAFF. CDR3 nucleotide sequence: TGTGCCAGCAGCGCAGCAGGGACAGGGAACACTGAAGCTTTCTTT.

The chain links TRBV14 to TRBJ2-1; 8 bases agree with TRBD2. The CDR3 consists of 16 residues. Germline CDR1 is SGHDN and CDR2 is FVKESK. V was clipped by 3 bases and J by 2 bases; unmatched bases: 6. CDR3 sequence reads: CASSQGSGGAYNEQFF. CDR3 bases: TGTGCCAGCAGCCAGGGGAGCGGGGGAGCCTACAATGAGCAGTTCTTC.

The V call is TRBV5-4, the J call TRBJ2-2; TRBD2 is a possible D gene (5 bases). V shed 0 bases and J shed 3 bases, with 12 bases lying between them. The length of the CDR3 is 16 residues. Germline lookup yields CDR1 SGHNT and CDR2 YYREEE (reference sequence). CDR3 sequence reads: CASSLGGLGDTGELFF. CDR3 nucleotide sequence: TGTGCCAGCAGCTTGGGCGGCCTCGGGGACACCGGGGAGCTGTTTTTT.

This clone was observed once. The rearrangement links TRBV13 to TRBJ1-2; D not resolved. CDR1 and CDR2 from the germline V gene are PRHDT and FYEKMQ (reference sequence). Trimming left V 4 bases short and J 5 bases short, with 20 bases between. The CDR3 sequence is 16 residues long. The CDR3 region has the DNA TGTGCCAGCAGCTCCGCCTCAATAGGAGACACATATGGCTACACCTTC. Protein product: CASSSASIGDTYGYTF.

This clone was observed a handful of times. This chain links TRBV30 with TRBJ1-1, with 11 bases aligning to TRBD1. CDR1 is GTSNPN, CDR2 SVGIG, per germline (reference sequence). CDR3 length equals 15 residues. With V trimmed by 0 bases and J by 4 bases, 4 bases remained unmatched. In DNA form, the CDR3 reads TGTGCCTGGAGTGTACCCGGGACAGGGGGCACTGAAGCTTTCTTT. Translation gives CAWSVPGTGGTEAFF.

The chain recombines TRBV7-9 with TRBJ2-5; D may be TRBD1 or TRBD2 (5 bases each). CDR3 length: 16 amino acids. Between the trimmed V and J ends, which lost 4 bases and 4 bases, there was a span of 19 bases. Germline values: CDR1 SEHNR, CDR2 FQNEAQ (reference sequence). The CDR3 loop is CASSSRLGRRTETQYF. Here the CDR3 DNA reads TGTGCCAGCAGCTCCCGTTTGGGACGTCGGACAGAGACCCAGTACTTC. Based on the CDR3 plus reference TRBV7-9 and TRBJ2-5, the full variable domain is DTGVSQNPRHKITKRGQNVTFRCDPISEHNRLYWYRQTLGQGPEFLTYFQNEAQLEKSRLLSDRFSAERPKGSFSTLEIQRTEQGDSAMYLCASSSRLGRRTETQYFGPGTRLLVL.

This chain links TRBV30 with TRBJ1-2; D unresolved. Germline CDR1 is GTSNPN and CDR2 is SVGIG (reference sequence). Trimming cost V 2 bases and J 2 bases, with 9 bases left between them. This CDR3 spans 13 amino acids. The CDR3 coding sequence is TGTGCCTGGAGTTTGGAGAAGAACTATGGCTACACCTTC. It codes for CAWSLEKNYGYTF.

The table lists this clone with a count of one. The chain couples TRBV4-2 to TRBJ2-7; D perhaps matches TRBD2 (5 bases). This CDR3 contains 12 residues. V was pared by 0 bases and J by 6 bases, with 6 bases between. Germline CDR1 is LGHNA and CDR2 is YNFKEQ. The CDR3 spells CASSQDAGEQYF. In nucleotides, the CDR3 is TGTGCCAGCAGCCAAGATGCGGGCGAGCAGTACTTC.

This chain joins TRBV6-5 and TRBJ2-3; unclear D gene. V was pared by 6 bases and J by 7 bases, with 17 bases between. This CDR3 has 14 amino acids. CDR1 MNHEY and CDR2 SVGAGI come from the germline V gene. The CDR3 loop is CASRPTGRAYTQYF. The CDR3 coding sequence is TGTGCCAGCAGACCCACGGGCCGGGCATATACGCAGTATTTT.

V usage is TRBV2 and J usage is TRBJ2-6; no clear D gene. Germline-derived CDR1 and CDR2 are SNHLY and FYNNEI. V lost 8 bases to trimming and J lost 1 base, with 12 bases between them. CDR3 length: 15 amino acids. The CDR3 DNA follows: TGTGCCAGCTTTCCCATCGGTTCTGGGGCCAACGTCCTGACTTTC. Protein: CASFPIGSGANVLTF.

The chain employs TRBV9 and TRBJ2-7; TRBD2 might be the D (6 bases). Trimming took off 4 bases at V and 0 bases at J, with 14 bases between the two ends. The CDR3 is made up of 15 amino acids. CDR1 is SGDLS, CDR2 YYNGEE, per germline. The CDR3 reads CASSIGGVSSYEQYF. Here the CDR3 DNA reads TGTGCCAGCAGCATCGGCGGGGTCTCCTCCTACGAGCAGTACTTC.

The chain carries TRBV5-1 and TRBJ2-7, with a tentative D call TRBD1 (6 bases). The CDR3 is 14 residues long. The germline V gene has CDR1 SGHRS and CDR2 YFSETQ. V lost 4 bases, J lost 0 bases, and 11 bases lay in between. CDR3 DNA sequence: TGCGCCAGCAGCGATACAGGGAGCTCCTACGAGCAGTACTTC. Its protein product is CASSDTGSSYEQYF.

V is TRBV5-1 and J is TRBJ1-4; perhaps TRBD1 as D (6 bases). Germline V gene lookup returns CDR1 SGHRS and CDR2 YFSETQ. The CDR3 spans 18 residues. The V and J ends lost 4 bases and 1 base respectively, with 20 bases between them. For the CDR3, the DNA is TGCGCCAGCAGCGCGGGTTGGAGGGGCAGGGGAACTAATGAAAAACTGTTTTTT. The encoded protein is CASSAGWRGRGTNEKLFF. Filled out from reference TRBV5-1 and TRBJ1-4, the complete variable domain reads KAGVTQTPRYLIKTRGQQVTLSCSPISGHRSVSWYQQTPGQGLQFLFEYFSETQRNKGNFPGRFSGRQFSNSRSEMNVSTLELGDSALYLCASSAGWRGRGTNEKLFFGSGTQLSVL.

This chain uses TRBV5-4 with TRBJ1-1, with TRBD1 as a possible D gene (6 bases). V lost 3 bases, J lost 0 bases, and 12 bases lay in between. Germline values: CDR1 SGHNT, CDR2 YYREEE (reference sequence). The length of the CDR3 is 15 residues. The CDR3, as DNA: TGTGCCAGCAGCTCCAAGACAGGATTGAACACTGAAGCTTTCTTT. Amino acids: CASSSKTGLNTEAFF.

This chain joins TRBV27 and TRBJ1-2; TRBD1 is a possible D gene (5 bases). Between the trimmed V and J ends, which lost 5 bases and 0 bases, there was a span of 13 bases. This CDR3 region has 15 residues. Germline-derived CDR1 and CDR2 are MNHEY and SMNVEV (reference sequence). CDR3 region: CASSNRWDSNYGYTF. CDR3 in DNA: TGTGCCAGCAGTAATCGGTGGGACTCTAACTATGGCTACACCTTC.

Concerning this clone: The sample carries other DNA sequences with the same CDR3. V gene TRBV29-1 combines with J gene TRBJ1-1; the match to TRBD1 covers 7 bases. Per germline, CDR1 SQVTM and CDR2 ANQGSEA. V lost 7 bases to trimming and J lost 0 bases; unmatched junction nucleotides: 5. The CDR3 totals 13 residues. The CDR3 region has the DNA TGCAGCGCCGAGGGACAGATGAACACTGAAGCTTTCTTT. Protein product: CSAEGQMNTEAFF.

The genes are TRBV4-2 and TRBJ2-3; 11 positions agree with TRBD2. There are 18 residues in the CDR3. V lost 1 base and J lost 2; bases outside the gene matches: 8. Germline lookup yields CDR1 LGHNA and CDR2 YNFKEQ. CDR3 bases: TGTGCCAGCAGCCAAGTAATATTAGCGGGGGGGTACACAGATACGCAGTATTTT. Translated: CASSQVILAGGYTDTQYF.

This chain uses TRBV5-1 with TRBJ2-1, with D perhaps matching TRBD1 (6 bases). Trimming stripped 4 bases from V and 5 bases from J, with 16 bases between. The CDR3 extends over 15 amino acids. Germline CDR1 is SGHRS and CDR2 is YFSETQ. The DNA for the CDR3 is TGCGCCAGCAGCATGATCGGGACAAACGACAATGAGCAGTTCTTC. Translation gives CASSMIGTNDNEQFF. The full variable domain, in which reference TRBV5-1 and TRBJ2-1 provide the parts outside the CDR3, is KAGVTQTPRYLIKTRGQQVTLSCSPISGHRSVSWYQQTPGQGLQFLFEYFSETQRNKGNFPGRFSGRQFSNSRSEMNVSTLELGDSALYLCASSMIGTNDNEQFFGPGTRLTVL.

The genes are TRBV6-5 and TRBJ1-6; no reliable D call. This CDR3 is 15 amino acids long. V lost 5 bases and J 0 bases, leaving 8 bases between the germline ends. Germline CDR1 and CDR2: MNHEY and SVGAGI. Here the CDR3 DNA reads TGTGCCAGCAGTCGACTGAGCTCCTATAATTCACCCCTCCACTTT. This codes for CASSRLSSYNSPLHF.

The rearrangement uses TRBV7-2 and TRBJ1-4; 7 nucleotides line up with TRBD1. Per the germline V gene, CDR1 is SGHTA and CDR2 is FQGNSA. The trim removed 3 bases at V and 0 bases at J, leaving 4 bases unmatched. The CDR3 runs 16 residues. DNA of the CDR3: TGTGCCAGCAGCTTCGTCAGGGGGGCAACTAATGAAAAACTGTTTTTT. Protein product: CASSFVRGATNEKLFF.

The chain is built from TRBV11-2 and TRBJ1-5; D perhaps matches TRBD1 (6 bases). Trimming took off 0 bases at V and 7 bases at J, with 10 bases between the two ends. CDR3 size: 14 residues. Germline CDR1 reads SGHAT; CDR2 reads FQNNGV. The CDR3 DNA follows: TGTGCCAGCAGCTTAGATGTGGGGGCCCAGCCCCAGCATTTT. Translation: CASSLDVGAQPQHF.

This sequence joins TRBV7-8 and TRBJ2-3, with D possibly TRBD2 on 6 matching bases. CDR3 length: 15 residues. The germline V and J ends were trimmed by 4 bases and 0 bases, with 11 bases remaining between them. Looked up from germline, CDR1 is SGHVS and CDR2 is FQNEAQ. CDR3 nucleotide sequence: TGTGCCAGCAGCTCTCGTGCGGGGAGCACAGATACGCAGTATTTT. Its protein product is CASSSRAGSTDTQYF.